These 9 T cell receptor beta chains came from one sample sequenced in a study of graft-versus-host responses after intestinal transplantation. No cognate antigen is known for these TCRs. The data were produced by immunoSEQ multiplex PCR, yet TCRdb's version contains in-frame clones alone and is incomplete. The sample contains some 90,000 clones, 85% to 95% of which appear only once. Sequences were derived from unstimulated CD8+ T cells sorted from spleen or lymph node cells, sampled before transplant. The receptors were sampled from a human donor who was the organ donor for an intestinal transplant.

The V call is TRBV6-5, the J call TRBJ2-2, with 7 bases matching TRBD2. CDR3 length equals 14 residues. Germline CDR1 and CDR2: MNHEY and SVGAGI. With V trimmed by 5 bases and J by 6 bases, 6 bases remained unmatched. The CDR3 coding sequence is TGTGCCAGCAGTGGGGGGGACCCCGCCGGGGAGCTGTTTTTT. This translates into CASSGGDPAGELFF.

This chain connects TRBV6-5 to TRBJ2-7; D gene ambiguous. Germline V CDR1 and CDR2: MNHEY, SVGAGI. Between the trimmed V and J ends, which lost 5 bases and 3 bases, there was a span of 17 bases. The CDR3 has 15 residues. The CDR3 DNA sequence: TGTGCCAGCAGTGGTGATCTCACTACCCTCTACGAGCAGTACTTC. Its protein is CASSGDLTTLYEQYF.

J is TRBJ2-3 and V is TRBV4-1, with 9 positions matching TRBD2. Germline V lookup: CDR1 MGHRA, CDR2 YSYEKL. Trimming at V came to 0 bases and at J to 5 bases, leaving 24 bases not matched to a gene. The CDR3 has 22 amino acids. Written as DNA, the CDR3 is TGCGCCAGCAGCCAAGAACCCCAAAAGGGCGGGGGGGCGACAAAAGGGGTAGATACGCAGTATTTT. Translation gives CASSQEPQKGGGATKGVDTQYF.

The rearrangement uses TRBV6-8 and TRBJ2-7; the match to TRBD1 covers 7 bases. CDR3 length equals 15 residues. Per germline, CDR1 MNHGY and CDR2 SAAAGT. V shed 4 bases, J shed 3 bases, and the junction held 9 bases outside the gene matches. CDR3 sequence reads: CASSSFGDSLYEQYF. The CDR3 coding sequence is TGTGCCAGCAGTTCGTTCGGGGACAGCCTCTACGAGCAGTACTTC.

The chain joins TRBV2 to TRBJ2-3; D is perhaps TRBD1 (6 bases). V dropped 2 bases and J dropped 4 bases, with 22 bases sitting between them. This CDR3 comprises 18 residues. The germline gives CDR1 SNHLY, CDR2 FYNNEI. The CDR3 nucleotides read TGTGCCAGCAGTGAATTCGACAGGACCGGCTCTTTAGCAGATACGCAGTATTTT. Protein: CASSEFDRTGSLADTQYF.

The chain links TRBV9 to TRBJ1-2; the match to TRBD1 covers 8 bases. Germline-derived CDR1 and CDR2 are SGDLS and YYNGEE. V was pared by 4 bases and J by 5 bases, with 4 bases of the junction left unmatched. This CDR3 contains 13 residues. The CDR3 nucleotides read TGTGCCAGCAGCAGCCGACAGGGGTATGGCTACACCTTC. Protein sequence: CASSSRQGYGYTF.

This chain joins TRBV18 and TRBJ1-2; TRBD1 matches at 8 bases. The CDR3 has 14 amino acids. Germline CDR1 KGHSH, CDR2 LQKENI. V lost 3 bases to trimming and J lost 2 bases; unmatched junction nucleotides: 2. In nucleotides, the CDR3 is TGTGCCAGCTCACCGACAGGGGAGAACTATGGCTACACCTTC. This gives the protein CASSPTGENYGYTF.

V is TRBV5-1 and J is TRBJ2-1; D is possibly TRBD2 (6 bases). The CDR3 length is 14 residues. CDR1 and CDR2 from the germline V gene are SGHRS and YFSETQ. Trimming cost V 3 bases and J 7 bases, with 14 bases left between them. CDR3 bases: TGCGCCAGCAGCTGGGACTCCCCCAGGAATGAGCAGTTCTTC. It is translated as CASSWDSPRNEQFF.

The V and J genes are TRBV6-1 and TRBJ1-1; D gene ambiguous. This CDR3 is built from 17 residues. The V and J ends lost 1 base and 3 bases respectively, with 18 bases between them. In germline, CDR1 is MNHNS, CDR2 SASEGT. This CDR3 reads CASSEEPPSRSDTEAFF. CDR3 nucleotide sequence: TGTGCCAGCAGTGAAGAACCCCCCTCCCGGTCGGACACTGAAGCTTTCTTT.